Presented here are 15 T cell receptor beta chains from one specimen sequenced in a study of blood T cells in healthy people across ages. The authors ran a second PCR of about 6 to 11 cycles using a sample-barcoded 5' primer and a J-beta primer mix. TCRdb re-analysed the 5' RACE reads in MiXCR, keeping a single row per CDR3 protein. The sample yields some 1,500,000 distinct CDR3 sequences, 40% to 45% seen once. The sequencing input was blood. All receptors come from a woman aged 18-35 years in good health.

This clonotype appeared a few times. This chain connects TRBV3-1 to TRBJ2-4; unclear D gene. Per germline, CDR1 LGHDT and CDR2 YNNKEL (reference sequence). V dropped 2 bases and J dropped 5 bases, with 4 bases sitting between them. There are 12 residues in the CDR3. CDR3 protein: CASSQSENIQYF. The DNA of the CDR3 is TGTGCCAGCAGCCAATCTGAAAACATTCAGTACTTC.

This clonotype occurred once. The rearrangement joins TRBV20-1 to TRBJ2-1; 13 bases align to TRBD2. The J call may be in error: the DNA end matches TRBJ2-7 better. CDR1 and CDR2 from the germline V gene are DFQATT and SNEGSKA (reference sequence). The CDR3 loop spans 16 amino acids. CDR3 region: CSASRTSGRVHNEQYF. In nucleotides, the CDR3 is TGCAGTGCTAGCCGCACTAGCGGGAGGGTCCACAATGAGCAGTACTTC.

This rearrangement joins TRBV20-1 to TRBJ2-7; D unresolved. This CDR3 contains 11 residues. V was pared by 0 bases and J by 9 bases, with 9 bases between. CDR1 is DFQATT and CDR2 is SNEGSKA in the germline V gene (reference sequence). The CDR3 here is CSARDPSVQYF. In DNA, the CDR3 is TGCAGTGCTAGAGACCCCTCTGTGCAGTACTTC.

The chain recombines TRBV14 with TRBJ1-2; possibly TRBD1 for D (6 bases). The CDR3 spans 17 residues. The germline gives CDR1 SGHDN, CDR2 FVKESK. V dropped 4 bases and J dropped 4 bases, with 22 bases sitting between them. The CDR3 spells CASSRVIPGDKAYGYTF. CDR3 nucleotide sequence: TGTGCCAGCAGCCGAGTCATCCCGGGGGACAAGGCCTATGGCTACACCTTC.

This clonotype was observed many times. The rearrangement links TRBV10-3 to TRBJ2-2, with TRBD1 identical over 9 bases. The CDR3 has 15 amino acids. V dropped 5 bases and J dropped 1; count of bases not matched to a gene: 2. CDR1 is ENHRY and CDR2 is SYGVKD in the germline V gene. The CDR3 nucleotides are TGTGCCATCAGTCCGGGACAGGGGAACACCGGGGAGCTGTTTTTT. Amino acids: CAISPGQGNTGELFF.

The chain links TRBV6-1 to TRBJ2-7, with 8 bases fitting TRBD1. The germline CDR1 and CDR2 sequences are MNHNS and SASEGT. After removal of 6 bases from V and 3 bases from J, the junction contained 7 bases not matched to a gene. The CDR3 covers 14 residues. The CDR3 DNA is TGTGCCAGCAGCCGACAGGGGTTCGGCTACGAGCAGTACTTC. Translated, it gives CASSRQGFGYEQYF.

The chain employs TRBV7-2 and TRBJ1-1; D is ambiguous. V lost 6 bases and J lost 0, with 11 bases in between. The CDR3 consists of 14 residues. The V gene's germline CDR1 is SGHTA and CDR2 FQGNSA. The CDR3 DNA follows: TGTGCCAGCAGAATGACAAGTATGAACACTGAAGCTTTCTTT. Translating it yields CASRMTSMNTEAFF.

This clonotype was detected only a few times. The chain employs TRBV25-1 and TRBJ2-3; D unresolved. Deletions cut 3 bases from V and 1 base from J, with 5 bases between. There are 13 residues in the CDR3. In germline, CDR1 is MGHDK, CDR2 SYGVNS. The CDR3 nucleotides read TGTGCCAGCAGTGAGGATCGCACAGATACGCAGTATTTT. Protein sequence: CASSEDRTDTQYF.

The chain recombines TRBV18 with TRBJ2-7; no reliable D call. The germline V gene has CDR1 KGHSH and CDR2 LQKENI. The V end lost 3 bases, the J end lost 3 bases, and 6 bases lay between the germline ends. This CDR3 is built from 12 residues. The CDR3 DNA reads as TGTGCCAGCTCACCGGCGGACTACGAGCAGTACTTC. This gives the protein CASSPADYEQYF.

This clonotype was seen more than once but under ten times. The chain links TRBV6-6 to TRBJ2-7; D remains unclear. Germline V CDR1 and CDR2: MNHNY, SVGAGI (reference sequence). The CDR3 totals 13 residues. The V gene lost 3 bases and the J gene lost 2 bases, with 8 bases spanning the gap. In nucleotides, the CDR3 is TGTGCCAGCAGTTATAGCAAGCCCTACGAGCAGTACTTC. Amino acid sequence: CASSYSKPYEQYF.

A few counts support this clonotype. The chain uses TRBV10-3 and TRBJ2-1; D tentatively reads TRBD1 or TRBD2 (6 bases each). This CDR3 comprises 16 residues. Trimming took 5 bases from V and 7 from J, leaving 21 bases between them. CDR1 and CDR2 (germline): ENHRY, SYGVKD. The CDR3 is CAISQRTTGQGNEQFF. CDR3 sequence (DNA): TGTGCCATCAGTCAGCGGACTACCGGTCAGGGGAATGAGCAGTTCTTC.

This clonotype has only a few counts. The genes are TRBV25-1 and TRBJ1-3, with D unclear. V was shortened by 4 bases and J by 0 bases, with 4 bases between the two germline ends. This CDR3 has 13 amino acids. The germline V gene encodes CDR1 MGHDK and CDR2 SYGVNS. The CDR3 nucleotides are TGTGCCAGCAGTGCGATCTCTGGAAACACCATATATTTT. This sequence encodes CASSAISGNTIYF.

The chain carries TRBV5-1 and TRBJ2-7; the D gene is possibly TRBD2 (6 bases). V was shortened by 0 bases and J by 5 bases, with 12 bases between the two germline ends. Germline V gene data show CDR1 as SGHRS and CDR2 as YFSETQ. This CDR3 region has 14 residues. Here the CDR3 reads CASSLARGMDEQYF. In nucleotides, the CDR3 is TGCGCCAGCAGCTTGGCCCGGGGGATGGACGAGCAGTACTTC.

CDR3 bases: TGTGCCAGCAGTGCCCGACAGGGGTTCAGCGGGACCCAGTACTTC. Translation: CASSARQGFSGTQYF. This chain links TRBV6-1 with TRBJ2-4, with 8 nucleotides matching TRBD1. The better agreement between TRBJ2-5 and the DNA end casts doubt on the J call. This CDR3 is 15 amino acids long. CDR1 and CDR2 (germline): MNHNS, SASEGT.

Of note for this clonotype: This clone may be a read error of a much larger clone one base away. The chain joins TRBV6-5 to TRBJ2-1; D perhaps matches TRBD1 (5 bases). The J call may be faulty, since TRBJ2-7 better matches the DNA end. The germline V gene encodes CDR1 MNHEY and CDR2 SVGAGI. The CDR3 has 16 amino acids. CDR3 sequence (DNA): TGTGCCAGCAGCGTTACGTACAGGAGCTCCTACAATGAGCAGTACTTC. It codes for CASSVTYRSSYNEQYF.